This T cell receptor beta chain was recovered during a study of T cell responses to AZD1222 COVID-19 vaccine. Study conclusions and caveats: White British ancestry dominated among donors, who included more females, and clonal diversity was possibly underestimated. Breadth and depth of Spike-specific TCRs rose after two AZD1222 doses. Without day 14 samples, only post-peak T cell repertoires were studied.

TCRdb's copy holds only in-frame clones and misses some; the assay was immunoSEQ multiplex PCR. Altogether 110,000 or so clones are present, approximately 88% being singletons, with the ten largest covering about 6.8%. Trimming pared 0 bases from V and 4 bases from J, leaving 8 bases between. The CDR3 sequence is 14 residues long. Looked up from germline, CDR1 is SGHNT and CDR2 is YYREEE (reference sequence). A note on this clone: What it recognizes is unknown.

The sequencing used peripheral blood, collected 28 days after the second AZD1222 dose. J is TRBJ1-3 and V is TRBV5-4; possible D gene TRBD1, 5 bases. The TCR was taken from an adult who received the AZD1222 COVID-19 vaccine. The CDR3, as DNA: TGTGCCAGCAGCTTGGTTGGGGCCGGAAACACCATATATTTT. Its protein product is CASSLVGAGNTIYF.